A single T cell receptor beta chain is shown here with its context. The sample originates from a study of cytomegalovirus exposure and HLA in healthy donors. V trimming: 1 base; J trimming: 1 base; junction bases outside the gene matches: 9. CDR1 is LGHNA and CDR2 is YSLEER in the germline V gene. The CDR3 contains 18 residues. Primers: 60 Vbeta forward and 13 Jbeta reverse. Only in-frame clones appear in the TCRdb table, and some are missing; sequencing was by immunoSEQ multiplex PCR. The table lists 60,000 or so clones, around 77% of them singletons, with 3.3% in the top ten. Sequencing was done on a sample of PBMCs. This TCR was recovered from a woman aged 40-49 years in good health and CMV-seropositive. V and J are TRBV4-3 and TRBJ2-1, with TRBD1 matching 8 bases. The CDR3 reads CASSQASGGHPSYNEQFF. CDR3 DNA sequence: TGCGCCAGCAGCCAAGCCTCAGGGGGCCATCCTTCCTACAATGAGCAGTTCTTC.